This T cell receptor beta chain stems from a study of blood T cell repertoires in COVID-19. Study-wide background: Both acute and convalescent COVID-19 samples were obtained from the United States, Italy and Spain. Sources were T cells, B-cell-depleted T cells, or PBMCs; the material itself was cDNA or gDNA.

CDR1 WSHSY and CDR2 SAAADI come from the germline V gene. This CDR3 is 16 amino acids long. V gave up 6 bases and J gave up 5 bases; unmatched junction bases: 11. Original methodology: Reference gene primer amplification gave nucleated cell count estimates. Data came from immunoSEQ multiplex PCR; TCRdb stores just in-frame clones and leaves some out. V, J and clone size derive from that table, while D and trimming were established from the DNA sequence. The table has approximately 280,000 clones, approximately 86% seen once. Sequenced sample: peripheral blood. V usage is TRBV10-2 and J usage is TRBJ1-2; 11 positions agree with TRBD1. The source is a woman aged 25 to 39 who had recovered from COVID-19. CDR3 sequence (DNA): TGCGCCAGCAGGGGCGGACAGGGGGCTTTCTATTATGGCTACACCTTC. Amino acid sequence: CASRGGQGAFYYGYTF.